The clone carrying this T cell receptor beta chain was counted a few times. Its antigen remains unknown. The CDR3 is 17 amino acids. CDR1 is LGHNA and CDR2 is YSLEER in the germline V gene. Trimming cost V 0 bases and J 0 bases, with 12 bases left between them. This sample is drawn from a study of blood T cells in healthy people across ages. Points from the study as a whole: Changes in expanded clonotypes were possibly confounded, as the CMV status of donors was unknown.

Then a second PCR, running about 6 to 12 cycles, was carried out with a sample-barcoded 5' primer and a J-beta primer mix. TCRdb re-called the 5' RACE reads through MiXCR, storing one row per CDR3 protein. The table lists under 750,000 distinct CDR3 sequences, roughly 48% of them singletons, with under 30% in the top ten. The rearrangement joins TRBV4-3 to TRBJ1-5; D is unclear. Material: blood. The sequence was obtained from an elderly man in good health. The CDR3 loop reads CASSQDWDSHSNQPQHF. CDR3 DNA: TGCGCCAGCAGCCAAGATTGGGATAGCCATAGCAATCAGCCCCAGCATTTT.